Ten or more counts support the clone carrying this TCR beta chain. The sample belongs to a study of human T cells and chemical hapten exposure. Using its own MiXCR run on the RACE reads, TCRdb lists one record per CDR3 protein. The sample holds some 330,000 distinct CDR3 sequences, over 5% seen once. Documented time point: pre-sensitization, week 0. Treatment denoted: therapeutic diphenylcyclopropenone sensitization with weekly scalp DPC. Sample: whole blood, taken in connection with sensitization to the hapten diphenylcyclopropenone (DPC). The TCR originated in a woman aged 18-29 years with alopecia areata. Some clones in this sample may be carry-over from other donors' samples.

The CDR3 region is CASSLASSGVSGANVLTF. CDR3 DNA sequence: TGCGCCAGCAGCTTGGCGTCTAGCGGGGTCTCTGGGGCCAACGTCCTGACTTTC. The V call is TRBV5-1, the J call TRBJ2-6; TRBD2 agrees at 9 bases. Unmatched junction bases numbered 4, after V lost 0 bases and J lost 0 bases. The V gene's germline CDR1 is SGHRS and CDR2 YFSETQ. This CDR3 comprises 18 residues.